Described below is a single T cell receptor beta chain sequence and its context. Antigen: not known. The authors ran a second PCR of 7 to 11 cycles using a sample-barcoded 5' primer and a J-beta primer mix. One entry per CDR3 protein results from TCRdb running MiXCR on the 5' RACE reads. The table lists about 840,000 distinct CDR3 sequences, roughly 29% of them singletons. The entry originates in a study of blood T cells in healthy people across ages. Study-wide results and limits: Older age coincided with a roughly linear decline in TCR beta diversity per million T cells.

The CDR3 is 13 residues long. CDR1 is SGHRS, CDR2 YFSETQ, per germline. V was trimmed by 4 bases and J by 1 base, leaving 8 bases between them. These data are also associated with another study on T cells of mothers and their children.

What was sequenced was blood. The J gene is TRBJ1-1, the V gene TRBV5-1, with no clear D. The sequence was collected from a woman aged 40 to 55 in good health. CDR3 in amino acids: CASSRVPNTEAFF. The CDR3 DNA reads TGCGCCAGCAGCCGGGTCCCGAACACTGAAGCTTTCTTT.